Sequencing of this T cell receptor beta chain was carried out in a study of cytomegalovirus exposure and HLA in healthy donors. PCR employed 60 Vbeta and 13 Jbeta primers. This table comes from immunoSEQ multiplex PCR, and its TCRdb copy is limited to in-frame clones, with some not included. The sample carries around 200,000 clones, approximately 83% recorded once. The CDR3 runs to 15 residues. Trimming removed 4 bases from V and 7 bases from J, with 14 bases in between. CDR1 and CDR2 (germline): MNHEY, SVGAGI. Whole-study results and caveats: Accurate HLA-A and HLA-B prediction from TCR beta sequences was reported for most subjects. CMV serostatus stood as the only immune exposure information on hand.

The count of this clone is one. As yet, its antigen is unknown. Although they were nominally healthy when sampled, donors likely had unrecorded immune exposures. The chain has TRBV6-5 and TRBJ1-6; no reliable D call. This receptor was obtained from a woman aged 45-65 years in good health and CMV-seropositive. What was sequenced was PBMCs. The CDR3 nucleotides read TGTGCCAGCAGTTCCACCACGCATCAGAATTCACCCCTCCACTTT. This sequence encodes CASSSTTHQNSPLHF.